This T cell receptor (beta chain) was obtained from a study of vaccination and CD4 T cells after COVID-19. The sample's treatment: roughly ten-day PBMC culture with coronavirus spike peptide pools or control peptides (ViraFEST assay). As for this clonotype: The antigen is not known.

Scientists ran DNA taken from cultured CD4+ T cells through the Oncomine TCR Beta short-read assay for sequencing. MiXCR, run by TCRdb on the PCR reads, gives a single entry per CDR3 protein. The table records about 10,000 distinct CDR3 sequences, approximately 60% of them present only once. Material: CD4+ T cells from blood, cultured in vitro. This sequence originates from a human donor who had recovered from COVID-19.

The DNA for the CDR3 is TGCAGTGCGGCGTCGAACAGGGATTGGAATGAGCAGTTCTTC. Its protein is CSAASNRDWNEQFF. V gene TRBV20-1 combines with J gene TRBJ2-1; a possible D gene is TRBD1 (6 bases). Trimming pared 6 bases from V and 7 bases from J, leaving 19 bases between. Germline loops: CDR1 DFQATT, CDR2 SNEGSKA (reference sequence). The CDR3 totals 14 residues.